Sequencing of this T cell receptor (beta chain) was carried out in a study of CD8+ T cells in alopecia areata. Overall study results and limits: Researchers report lesional scalp, most notably alopecia totalis/universalis, outstripped normal scalp in clonality. Tofacitinib did not eliminate many expanded lesional clones from scalp or blood.

The treatment was: oral pan-JAK inhibitor, 5-10 mg twice daily. In regard to this clone: The antigen remains undetermined.

Germline values: CDR1 SNHLY, CDR2 FYNNEI. The CDR3 covers 16 residues. V gave up 5 bases and J gave up 4 bases; unmatched junction bases: 12. RNA was isolated and reverse transcribed to cDNA, the sequencing template. Measured with immunoSEQ multiplex PCR; TCRdb has only the in-frame clones, and not every one. The table includes 200,000 to 250,000 clones, 43% detected once. The specimen was CD4+ T cells sorted from blood, collected at approximately week 36, from a patient treated with tofacitinib. The gene calls are TRBV2 and TRBJ2-5, with TRBD1 matching over 8 bases. This TCR came from a human donor with alopecia areata. The CDR3: CASSPRTGLGGETQYF. CDR3 DNA sequence: TGTGCCAGCAGTCCCAGGACAGGGCTAGGTGGAGAGACCCAGTACTTC.